A selection of T cell receptor beta chains follows, all from one sample in a study of siplizumab effects on memory and regulatory T cells. Profiling relied on immunoSEQ multiplex PCR, and the TCRdb table lists in-frame clones only, not all of them. The profile shows some 97,000 clones, 75% to 95% of them singletons. The source material was CD4+ T cells sorted from blood. Receptor source: a human donor in good health. CDR3s include the opening cysteine and the closing phenylalanine or tryptophan. The D gene is left open where the match is weak. Expanded clones get a size class; other rows say once, few or many, or leave the size out.

size	V	D	J	CDR3
.	TRBV11-1	TRBD2	TRBJ2-5	CASSLVTGGMETQYF
.	TRBV7-2	TRBD2	TRBJ2-5	CASSSGGGQETQYF
.	TRBV6-1	.	TRBJ2-7	CASSGDIHSYEQYF
.	TRBV5-4	.	TRBJ2-5	CASSRPGGQETQYF
.	TRBV11-2	.	TRBJ1-1	CASSLRYTEAFF
.	TRBV4-2	.	TRBJ2-7	CASSQDFTGAYEQYF
.	TRBV6-5	TRBD1	TRBJ2-7	CASRGGQGEAYEQYF
once	TRBV7-6	TRBD2	TRBJ2-7	CASSPMRGGRYEQYF
.	TRBV5-1	.	TRBJ2-5	CASSFSRQETQYF
.	TRBV7-3	TRBD2	TRBJ2-1	CASSRSGAHPNEQFF
once	TRBV27	TRBD1	TRBJ2-7	CASSPRDRDYEQYF
.	TRBV6-1	.	TRBJ1-4	CASRVSDLRGLFF
.	TRBV5-5	TRBD1	TRBJ1-2	CASSLAGDRDYGYTF
few	TRBV10-1	.	TRBJ2-7	CASAGTASGEQYF
.	TRBV11-3	.	TRBJ1-1	CASSFTGENTEAFF
once	TRBV7-3	.	TRBJ2-2	CASSLRGASGELFF
.	TRBV7-3	TRBD2	TRBJ2-3	CASSRAGRKTDTQYF
.	TRBV5-1	TRBD1	TRBJ1-1	CASGTGFNVNTEAFF
.	TRBV10-1	TRBD1	TRBJ2-4	CASILDRVRENIQYF
.	TRBV19	TRBD1	TRBJ1-2	CASTYRGNGYTF
.	TRBV2	.	TRBJ2-1	CASSEGHPSYNEQFF
.	TRBV18	TRBD2	TRBJ2-1	CASWSGGGNEQFF
.	TRBV7-2	TRBD2	TRBJ2-5	CASSLGPGGGGQETQYF
.	TRBV10-1	TRBD2	TRBJ2-1	CASSESSSGVDEQFF
.	TRBV29-1	TRBD1	TRBJ2-5	CSARGQGETQYF
.	TRBV28	.	TRBJ2-7	CASSQEGREQYF
.	TRBV23-1	.	TRBJ2-5	CASSQLQETQYF
.	TRBV6-1	.	TRBJ1-2	CASSERSGAANYGYTF
.	TRBV28	.	TRBJ2-7	CASSTTSLVARGSYEQYF
.	TRBV19	TRBD2	TRBJ2-7	CASKASGGAYEQYF
.	TRBV7-6	.	TRBJ1-1	CASSLAGAAPEAFF
.	TRBV5-4	TRBD1	TRBJ1-5	CASSLKDRALNQPQHF
.	TRBV6-5	.	TRBJ1-3	CASRRQSSGNTIYF
.	TRBV6-1	.	TRBJ2-2	CASRLDATGELFF
.	TRBV6-5	.	TRBJ1-2	CASRTDRALTF
.	TRBV7-2	TRBD1	TRBJ1-5	CASNDRVVGNQPQHF
.	TRBV5-1	TRBD1	TRBJ2-3	CASSRDSYTDTQYF
few	TRBV10-1	TRBD1	TRBJ1-1	CASSRRGHTEAFF
.	TRBV30	.	TRBJ1-5	CAWSDGTHSNQPQHF
.	TRBV7-2	.	TRBJ2-3	CASRRPGSTDTQYF
.	TRBV27	TRBD2	TRBJ2-1	CASSPLPGLAGGPKNEQFF
.	TRBV6-6	TRBD1	TRBJ1-3	CASLSRLQGFGNTIYF
.	TRBV5-1	.	TRBJ1-5	CASSLGGGQNQPQHF
.	TRBV7-9	.	TRBJ2-5	CASSLGGQETQYF
.	TRBV2	.	TRBJ2-1	CARSGGESYNEQFF
.	TRBV6-1	.	TRBJ1-2	CASSQASLGYTF
.	TRBV15	.	TRBJ2-1	CATSRGADEQFF
.	TRBV7-6	.	TRBJ1-1	CASSLQENTEAFF
few	TRBV7-2	.	TRBJ1-6	CASSLGGNSPLHF
.	TRBV9	.	TRBJ1-2	CASSPSTIPVGYTF
.	TRBV7-3	.	TRBJ2-2	CATSLQGTGELFF
.	TRBV15	.	TRBJ2-2	CATSRVYTGELFF
.	TRBV28	.	TRBJ1-5	CASSPMVGIQPQHF
few	TRBV2	.	TRBJ2-5	CASRVSGTSETQYF
few	TRBV6-1	.	TRBJ2-7	CASYVQETYEQYF
.	TRBV19	.	TRBJ2-2	CASGWAGRPPDTGELFF
.	TRBV19	TRBD1	TRBJ2-4	CASSPRTGAVAKNIQYF
.	TRBV10-3	.	TRBJ1-1	CAIRTVPNTEAFF
.	TRBV19	.	TRBJ1-1	CASSLLRDNTEAFF